This passage covers 3 T cell receptor beta chains from one sample sequenced in a study of blood T cell repertoires in COVID-19. Some clones are missing from TCRdb's copy, which holds only in-frame ones; the method was immunoSEQ multiplex PCR. The sample has around 60,000 clones, 70% to 90% seen once; the top ten hold roughly 3.9%. The specimen sequenced was peripheral blood. All receptors derive from a man in his 70s with acute or convalescent COVID-19.

This chain joins TRBV5-4 and TRBJ2-1, with 9 positions matching TRBD2. Germline loops: CDR1 SGHNT, CDR2 YYREEE (reference sequence). V trimming: 4 bases; J trimming: 6 bases; junction bases outside the gene matches: 8. CDR3 size: 15 residues. The CDR3 region is CASSLASGASNEQFF. The CDR3 bases are TGTGCCAGCAGCCTGGCTAGCGGGGCGAGCAATGAGCAGTTCTTC.

This chain links TRBV27 with TRBJ2-6, with TRBD2 matching 7 bases. The CDR3 consists of 17 residues. With V trimmed by 6 bases and J by 3 bases, 11 bases remained unmatched. In germline, CDR1 is MNHEY, CDR2 SMNVEV (reference sequence). The CDR3 sequence is CASRSLSGAYGANVLTF. CDR3 coding DNA: TGTGCCAGCAGATCACTGAGCGGGGCGTATGGGGCCAACGTCCTGACTTTC.

The genes are TRBV7-9 and TRBJ2-2; unclear D gene. The CDR3 runs to 16 residues. V was shortened by 5 bases and J by 3 bases, with 16 bases between the two germline ends. The V gene's germline CDR1 is SEHNR and CDR2 FQNEAQ (reference sequence). This chain's CDR3 is CASSPVLGRYTGELFF. Written as DNA, the CDR3 is TGTGCCAGCAGCCCTGTCTTGGGCAGGTACACCGGGGAGCTGTTTTTT.